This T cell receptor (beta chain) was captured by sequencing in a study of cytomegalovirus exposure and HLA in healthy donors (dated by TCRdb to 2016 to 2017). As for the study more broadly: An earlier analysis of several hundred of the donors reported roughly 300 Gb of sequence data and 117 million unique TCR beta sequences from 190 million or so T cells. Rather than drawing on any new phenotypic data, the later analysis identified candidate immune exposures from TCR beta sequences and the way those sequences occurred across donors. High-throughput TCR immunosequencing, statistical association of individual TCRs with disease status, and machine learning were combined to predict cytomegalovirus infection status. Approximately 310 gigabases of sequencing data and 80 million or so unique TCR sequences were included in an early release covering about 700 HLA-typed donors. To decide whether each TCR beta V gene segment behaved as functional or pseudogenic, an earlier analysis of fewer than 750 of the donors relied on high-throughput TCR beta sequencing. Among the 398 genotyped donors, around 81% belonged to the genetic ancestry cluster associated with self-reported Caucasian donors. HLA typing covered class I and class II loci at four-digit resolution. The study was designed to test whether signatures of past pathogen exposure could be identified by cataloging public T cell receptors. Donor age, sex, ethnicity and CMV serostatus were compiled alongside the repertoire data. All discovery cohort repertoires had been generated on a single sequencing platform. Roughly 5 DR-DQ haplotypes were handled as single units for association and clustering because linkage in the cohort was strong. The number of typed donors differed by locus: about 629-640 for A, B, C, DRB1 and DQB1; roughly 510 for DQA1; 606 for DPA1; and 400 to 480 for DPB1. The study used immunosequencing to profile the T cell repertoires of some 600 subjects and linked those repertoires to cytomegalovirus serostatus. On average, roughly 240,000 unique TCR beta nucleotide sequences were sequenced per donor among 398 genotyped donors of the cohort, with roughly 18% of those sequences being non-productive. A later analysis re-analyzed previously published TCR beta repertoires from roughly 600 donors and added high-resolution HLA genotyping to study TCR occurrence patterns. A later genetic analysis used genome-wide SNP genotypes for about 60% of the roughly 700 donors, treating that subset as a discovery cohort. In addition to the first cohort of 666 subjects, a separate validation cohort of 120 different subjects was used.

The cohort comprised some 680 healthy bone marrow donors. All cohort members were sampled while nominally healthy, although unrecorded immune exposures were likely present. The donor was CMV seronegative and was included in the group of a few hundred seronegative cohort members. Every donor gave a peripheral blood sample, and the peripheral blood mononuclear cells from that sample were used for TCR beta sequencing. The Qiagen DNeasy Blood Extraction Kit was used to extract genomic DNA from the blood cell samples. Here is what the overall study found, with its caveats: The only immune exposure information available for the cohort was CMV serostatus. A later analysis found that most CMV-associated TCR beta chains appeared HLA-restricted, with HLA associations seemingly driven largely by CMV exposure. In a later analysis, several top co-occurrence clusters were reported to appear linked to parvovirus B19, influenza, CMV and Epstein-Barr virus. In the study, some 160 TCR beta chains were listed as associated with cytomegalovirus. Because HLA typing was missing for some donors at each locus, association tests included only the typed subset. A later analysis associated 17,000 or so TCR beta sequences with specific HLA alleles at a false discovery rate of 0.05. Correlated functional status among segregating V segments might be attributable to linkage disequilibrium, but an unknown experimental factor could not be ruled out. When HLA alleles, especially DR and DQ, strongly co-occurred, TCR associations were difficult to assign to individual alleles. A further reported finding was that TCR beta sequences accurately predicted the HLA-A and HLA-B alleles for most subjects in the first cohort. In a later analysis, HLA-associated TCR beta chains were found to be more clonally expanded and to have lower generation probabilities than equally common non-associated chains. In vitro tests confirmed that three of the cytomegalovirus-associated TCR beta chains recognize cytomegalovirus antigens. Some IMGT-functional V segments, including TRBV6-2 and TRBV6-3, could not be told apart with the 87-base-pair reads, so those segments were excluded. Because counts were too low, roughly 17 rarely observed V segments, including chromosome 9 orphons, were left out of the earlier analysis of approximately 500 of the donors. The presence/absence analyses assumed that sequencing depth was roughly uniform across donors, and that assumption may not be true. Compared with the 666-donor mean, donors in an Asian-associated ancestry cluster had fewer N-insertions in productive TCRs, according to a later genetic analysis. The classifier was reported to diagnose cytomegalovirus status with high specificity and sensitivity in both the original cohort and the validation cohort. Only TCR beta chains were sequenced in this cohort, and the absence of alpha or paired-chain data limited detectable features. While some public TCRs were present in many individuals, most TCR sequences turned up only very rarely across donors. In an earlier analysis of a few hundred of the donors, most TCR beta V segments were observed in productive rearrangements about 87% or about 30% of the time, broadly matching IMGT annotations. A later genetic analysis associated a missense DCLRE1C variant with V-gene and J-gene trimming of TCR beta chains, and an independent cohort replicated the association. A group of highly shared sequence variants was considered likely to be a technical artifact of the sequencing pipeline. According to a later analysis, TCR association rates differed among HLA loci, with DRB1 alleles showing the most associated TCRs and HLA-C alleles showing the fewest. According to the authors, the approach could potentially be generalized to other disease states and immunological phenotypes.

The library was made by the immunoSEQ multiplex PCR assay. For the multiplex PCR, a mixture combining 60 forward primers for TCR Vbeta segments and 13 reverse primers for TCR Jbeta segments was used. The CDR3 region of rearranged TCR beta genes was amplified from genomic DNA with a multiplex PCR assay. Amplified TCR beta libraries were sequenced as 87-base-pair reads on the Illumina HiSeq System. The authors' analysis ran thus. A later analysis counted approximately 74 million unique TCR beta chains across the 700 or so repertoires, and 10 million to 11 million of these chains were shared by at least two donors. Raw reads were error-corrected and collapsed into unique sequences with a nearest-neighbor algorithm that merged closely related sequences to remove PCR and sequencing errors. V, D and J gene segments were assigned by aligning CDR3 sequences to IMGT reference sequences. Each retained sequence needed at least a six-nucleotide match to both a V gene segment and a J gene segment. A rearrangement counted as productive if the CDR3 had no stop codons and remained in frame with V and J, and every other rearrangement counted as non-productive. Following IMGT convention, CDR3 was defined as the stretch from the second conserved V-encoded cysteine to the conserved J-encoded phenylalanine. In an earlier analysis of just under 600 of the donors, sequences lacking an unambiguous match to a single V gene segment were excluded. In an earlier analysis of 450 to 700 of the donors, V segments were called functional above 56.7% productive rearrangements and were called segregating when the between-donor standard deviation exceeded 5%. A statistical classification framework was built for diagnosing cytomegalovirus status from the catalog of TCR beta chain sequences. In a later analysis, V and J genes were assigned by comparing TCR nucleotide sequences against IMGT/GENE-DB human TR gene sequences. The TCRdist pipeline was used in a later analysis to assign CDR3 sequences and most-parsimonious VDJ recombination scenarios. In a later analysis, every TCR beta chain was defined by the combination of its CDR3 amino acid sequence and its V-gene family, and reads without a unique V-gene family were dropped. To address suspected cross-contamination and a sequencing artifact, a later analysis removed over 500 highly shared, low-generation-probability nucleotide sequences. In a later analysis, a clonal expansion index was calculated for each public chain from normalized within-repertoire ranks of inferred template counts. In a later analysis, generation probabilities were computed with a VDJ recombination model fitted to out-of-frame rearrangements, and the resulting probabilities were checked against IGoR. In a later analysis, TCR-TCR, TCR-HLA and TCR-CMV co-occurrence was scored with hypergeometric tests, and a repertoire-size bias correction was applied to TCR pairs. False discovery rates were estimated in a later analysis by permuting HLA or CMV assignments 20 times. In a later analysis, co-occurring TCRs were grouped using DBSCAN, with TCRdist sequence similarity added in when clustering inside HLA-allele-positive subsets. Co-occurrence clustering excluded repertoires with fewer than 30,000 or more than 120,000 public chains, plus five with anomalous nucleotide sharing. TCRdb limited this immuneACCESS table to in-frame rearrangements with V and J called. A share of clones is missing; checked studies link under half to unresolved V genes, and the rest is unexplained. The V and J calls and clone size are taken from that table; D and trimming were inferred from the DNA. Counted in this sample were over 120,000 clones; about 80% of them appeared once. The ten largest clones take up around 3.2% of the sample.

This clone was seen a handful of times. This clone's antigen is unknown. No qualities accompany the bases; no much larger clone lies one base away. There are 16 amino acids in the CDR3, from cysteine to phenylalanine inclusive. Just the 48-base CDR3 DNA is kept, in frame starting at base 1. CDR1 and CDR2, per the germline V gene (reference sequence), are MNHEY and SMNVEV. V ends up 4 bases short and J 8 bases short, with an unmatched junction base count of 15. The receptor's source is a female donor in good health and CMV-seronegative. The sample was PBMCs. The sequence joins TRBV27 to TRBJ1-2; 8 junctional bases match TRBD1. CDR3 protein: CASSSFKRTGQRGYTF. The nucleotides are TGTGCCAGCAGTTCCTTCAAAAGGACAGGGCAGAGAGGCTACACCTTC.